These T cell receptor beta chains were read from a single sample in a study of CD8 T cells in ankylosing spondylitis. Using its own MiXCR run on the 5' RACE reads, TCRdb lists one record per CDR3 protein. The sample holds around 490,000 distinct CDR3 sequences, approximately 5.3% seen once. The sequenced material came from blood, either unsorted or a sorted T cell fraction (not recorded which). The receptors originated from a male donor with ankylosing spondylitis. CDR3s include the opening cysteine and the closing phenylalanine or tryptophan. The size of a clone is reported for some rows only, either as once, few or many, or as a class for expanded clones.

clone_size: many; v_call: TRBV9; j_call: TRBJ2-2; cdr3_aa: CASSVVPREAGELFF
clone_size: many; v_call: TRBV20-1; j_call: TRBJ1-2; cdr3_aa: CSAHRRRDYGYTF
clone_size: many; v_call: TRBV5-1; j_call: TRBJ1-1; cdr3_aa: CASSSQTNTEAFF
clone_size: many; v_call: TRBV7-8; j_call: TRBJ1-5; cdr3_aa: CASSLDFAGGSSNQPQHF
clone_size: many; v_call: TRBV4-2; j_call: TRBJ1-4; cdr3_aa: CASSHGPLQEKLFF
clone_size: many; v_call: TRBV10-3; j_call: TRBJ1-4; cdr3_aa: CAISEGEGEKLFF
clone_size: NA; v_call: TRBV11-2; j_call: TRBJ2-1; cdr3_aa: CASSLNPGSSSYNEQFF
clone_size: few; v_call: TRBV6-2/TRBV6-3; j_call: TRBJ2-7; cdr3_aa: CASSYFGLYYEQYF
clone_size: few; v_call: TRBV6-1; j_call: TRBJ2-5; cdr3_aa: CASSDETGDFQETQYF
clone_size: many; v_call: TRBV11-2; j_call: TRBJ1-4; cdr3_aa: CASSLRPGREAEKLFF
clone_size: many; v_call: TRBV11-3; j_call: TRBJ2-5; cdr3_aa: CASSSSAGETQYF
clone_size: many; v_call: TRBV3-1; j_call: TRBJ2-7; cdr3_aa: CASSQDQGEQYF
clone_size: many; v_call: TRBV5-1; j_call: TRBJ2-3; cdr3_aa: CASSRASPGADTQYF
clone_size: many; v_call: TRBV6-1; j_call: TRBJ2-3; cdr3_aa: CASSAGNTYSAQYF
clone_size: few; v_call: TRBV20-1; j_call: TRBJ2-1; cdr3_aa: CSASRDAAYNEQFF
clone_size: NA; v_call: TRBV9; j_call: TRBJ1-2; cdr3_aa: CASSRWEGGYTF
clone_size: many; v_call: TRBV20-1; j_call: TRBJ2-5; cdr3_aa: CSARDRAGLETQYF
clone_size: many; v_call: TRBV28; j_call: TRBJ2-7; cdr3_aa: CASSFENYEQYF
clone_size: few; v_call: TRBV15; j_call: TRBJ1-6; cdr3_aa: CATSRDLSSYNSPLHF
clone_size: many; v_call: TRBV20-1; j_call: TRBJ2-1; cdr3_aa: CSARGGTRPVVYNEQFF
clone_size: few; v_call: TRBV6-2/TRBV6-3; j_call: TRBJ2-7; cdr3_aa: CASQTGDSYEQYF
clone_size: many; v_call: TRBV27; j_call: TRBJ2-3; cdr3_aa: CASRWTGLTDTQYF
clone_size: many; v_call: TRBV5-1; j_call: TRBJ1-3; cdr3_aa: CASSLIPGNTIYF
clone_size: many; v_call: TRBV29-1; j_call: TRBJ2-1; cdr3_aa: CSVGGQRVGLNEQFF
clone_size: NA; v_call: TRBV11-3; j_call: TRBJ2-1; cdr3_aa: CASSLLGQTEQFF
clone_size: many; v_call: TRBV12-3/TRBV12-4; j_call: TRBJ1-3; cdr3_aa: CASSNRGLGNTIYF
clone_size: many; v_call: TRBV6-2/TRBV6-3; j_call: TRBJ2-5; cdr3_aa: CASRQRGEETQYF
clone_size: many; v_call: TRBV20-1; j_call: TRBJ2-7; cdr3_aa: CSASPAISYEQYF
clone_size: many; v_call: TRBV6-5; j_call: TRBJ1-4; cdr3_aa: CASSYPKTDPSGKKLFF
clone_size: few; v_call: TRBV12-3/TRBV12-4; j_call: TRBJ2-1; cdr3_aa: CASQQRDSYNEQFF
clone_size: many; v_call: TRBV5-1; j_call: TRBJ1-1; cdr3_aa: CASSVDTGKGEAFF
clone_size: many; v_call: TRBV3-1; j_call: TRBJ2-5; cdr3_aa: CASSRTSVRETQYF
clone_size: few; v_call: TRBV6-5; j_call: TRBJ2-3; cdr3_aa: CASSYSPGNTDTQYF
clone_size: many; v_call: TRBV12-3/TRBV12-4; j_call: TRBJ2-1; cdr3_aa: CASSLTGQGYNEQFF
clone_size: few; v_call: TRBV7-2; j_call: TRBJ2-2; cdr3_aa: CASSFSGFSTGELFF
clone_size: many; v_call: TRBV10-3; j_call: TRBJ1-5; cdr3_aa: CATTPRDRGPNQPQHF
clone_size: NA; v_call: TRBV20-1; j_call: TRBJ2-7; cdr3_aa: CSARDPLAGGEEQYF
clone_size: many; v_call: TRBV12-3/TRBV12-4; j_call: TRBJ1-3; cdr3_aa: CASSLGVFGNTIYF
clone_size: NA; v_call: TRBV20-1; j_call: TRBJ2-1; cdr3_aa: CSAQRTGIGEDEQFF
clone_size: few; v_call: TRBV7-2; j_call: TRBJ1-2; cdr3_aa: CASSARMADVGGYTF
clone_size: NA; v_call: TRBV5-6; j_call: TRBJ2-7; cdr3_aa: CAIGSGQALEQYF
clone_size: NA; v_call: TRBV9; j_call: TRBJ1-1; cdr3_aa: CASSADRDRGRRTEAFF
clone_size: many; v_call: TRBV6-1; j_call: TRBJ1-4; cdr3_aa: CASRKGTTNEKLFF